These 30 T cell receptor beta chains share one sample of origin, sequenced in a study of T cell responses to AZD1222 COVID-19 vaccine. Method: immunoSEQ multiplex PCR; TCRdb's copy keeps in-frame clones and lacks some. This sample carries around 260,000 clones, 80% to 95% of them seen once, and the ten largest clones take 0.55%. The sample here was peripheral blood, taken on day 0 of AZD1222 vaccination. All receptors come from an adult in good health.

The rearrangement links TRBV5-1 to TRBJ2-6; TRBD1 or TRBD2 may be the D gene (5 bases each). V was pared by 4 bases and J by 1 base, with 18 bases between. This CDR3 comprises 18 residues. Germline V gives CDR1 SGHRS, CDR2 YFSETQ. The CDR3: CASSLRRGAQSGANVLTF. For the CDR3, the DNA is TGCGCCAGCAGCCTCCGGAGAGGGGCCCAATCTGGGGCCAACGTCCTGACTTTC.

The rearrangement uses TRBV4-1 and TRBJ1-2; 9 positions agree with TRBD1. The CDR3 has 13 residues. V trimming: 5 bases; J trimming: 7 bases; junction bases outside the gene matches: 5. Per germline, CDR1 MGHRA and CDR2 YSYEKL. The CDR3 DNA sequence: TGCGCCAGCAGCGGCCGGGACAGGGCTGGCTACACCTTC. Translation: CASSGRDRAGYTF.

The chain uses TRBV28 and TRBJ1-4, with 9 positions matching TRBD1. Germline assignment: CDR1 MDHEN and CDR2 SYDVKM. The CDR3 covers 16 residues. With 4 bases clipped from V and 6 bases from J, the junction kept 9 bases outside the gene matches. CDR3 amino acids: CASSWRDRVWDEKLFF. CDR3 coding DNA: TGTGCCAGCAGTTGGAGGGACAGGGTGTGGGATGAAAAACTGTTTTTT.

The chain is built from TRBV5-6 and TRBJ2-3; 11 bases agree with TRBD2. This CDR3 has 18 amino acids. Trimming removed 1 base from V and 5 bases from J; junction bases left unmatched: 12. CDR1 and CDR2 (germline): SGHDT, YYEEEE. The chain's CDR3 is CASSLFSIAGGPKDTQYF. The CDR3 nucleotides read TGTGCCAGCAGCTTGTTCTCAATAGCGGGGGGGCCGAAAGATACGCAGTATTTT.

The rearrangement uses TRBV18 and TRBJ1-2; D may be TRBD1 (5 bases). The CDR3 is 14 amino acids. Germline V gives CDR1 KGHSH, CDR2 LQKENI. V dropped 5 bases and J dropped 2 bases, with 12 bases sitting between them. As DNA, the CDR3 is TGTGCCAGCTCAGCAAGGGGCATAAACTATGGCTACACCTTC. As protein: CASSARGINYGYTF.

This clone was seen just once. The genes are TRBV5-1 and TRBJ2-1; D is possibly TRBD1 or TRBD2 (5 bases each). CDR3 length: 14 residues. V lost 2 bases to trimming and J lost 7 bases, with 13 bases between them. CDR1 is SGHRS, CDR2 YFSETQ, per germline. CDR3 nucleotide sequence: TGCGCCAGCAGCTTCCCGGGACCGTTGAATGAGCAGTTCTTC. This gives the protein CASSFPGPLNEQFF. The full variable domain, in which reference TRBV5-1 and TRBJ2-1 provide the parts outside the CDR3, is KAGVTQTPRYLIKTRGQQVTLSCSPISGHRSVSWYQQTPGQGLQFLFEYFSETQRNKGNFPGRFSGRQFSNSRSEMNVSTLELGDSALYLCASSFPGPLNEQFFGPGTRLTVL.

The genes are TRBV7-3 and TRBJ2-1; 9 bases align to TRBD2. The ends lost 5 bases at V and 6 bases at J; junction bases unmatched: 14. This CDR3 spans 17 amino acids. In germline, CDR1 is SGHTA, CDR2 FQGTGA. The CDR3 sequence: CASSPGPLAGGRNEQFF. Here the CDR3 DNA reads TGTGCCAGCAGCCCGGGGCCATTGGCGGGAGGGCGCAATGAGCAGTTCTTC.

The V gene is TRBV7-6, the J gene TRBJ2-6; 7 positions agree with TRBD2. The junction had 6 bases not matched to a gene; V was cut back by 1 base and J by 3 bases. The CDR3 length is 17 residues. Germline V gene lookup returns CDR1 SGHVS and CDR2 FNYEAQ. Here the CDR3 DNA reads TGTGCCAGCAGCTTAGGGGGGAGGGCCATTGGGGCCAACGTCCTGACTTTC. It translates to CASSLGGRAIGANVLTF. Looking up the rest from reference TRBV7-6 and TRBJ2-6 gives the full variable domain: GAGVSQSPRYKVTKRGQDVALRCDPISGHVSLYWYRQALGQGPEFLTYFNYEAQQDKSGLPNDRFSAERPEGSISTLTIQRTEQRDSAMYRCASSLGGRAIGANVLTFGAGSRLTVL.

The rearrangement uses TRBV7-9 and TRBJ2-1; 7 nucleotides line up with TRBD1. Germline V gene data show CDR1 as SEHNR and CDR2 as FQNEAQ (reference sequence). CDR3 length: 15 residues. V lost 8 bases to trimming and J lost 8 bases; unmatched junction nucleotides: 15. The CDR3 loop reads CASCEGAWVPDEQFF. The CDR3 nucleotides are TGTGCCAGCTGCGAGGGGGCTTGGGTTCCCGATGAGCAGTTCTTC.

V gene TRBV2 combines with J gene TRBJ2-3; the match to TRBD1 covers 7 bases. Per the germline V gene, CDR1 is SNHLY and CDR2 is FYNNEI. This CDR3 region has 14 residues. V lost 7 bases and J lost 2; bases outside the gene matches: 6. CDR3 DNA: TGTGCCAGCATCCCACAGGGGTTCACAGATACGCAGTATTTT. Translated, it gives CASIPQGFTDTQYF.

The chain uses TRBV19 and TRBJ1-5; D is ambiguous. Germline values: CDR1 LNHDA, CDR2 SQIVND (reference sequence). This CDR3 comprises 16 residues. Trimming left V 5 bases short and J 2 bases short, with 16 bases between. The CDR3, as DNA: TGTGCCAGTAGTTTTGGGATTCCCACGGGCAATCAGCCCCAGCATTTT. It is translated as CASSFGIPTGNQPQHF.

The table lists this clone with a count of one. This sequence joins TRBV19 and TRBJ1-1, with TRBD1 matching 8 bases. Germline V gene lookup returns CDR1 LNHDA and CDR2 SQIVND (reference sequence). The CDR3 contains 15 residues. J was trimmed by 5 bases and V by 4 bases; bases with no gene match: 9. CDR3 DNA sequence: TGTGCCAGTAGTAGGGAGCAGGGGGCTTGGACTGAAGCTTTCTTT. It is translated as CASSREQGAWTEAFF.

The rearrangement links TRBV6-6 to TRBJ1-1; possibly TRBD1 for D (6 bases). The germline V gene encodes CDR1 MNHNY and CDR2 SVGAGI (reference sequence). The CDR3 is made up of 15 amino acids. V shed 6 bases and J shed 1 base, with 15 bases lying between them. The CDR3 loop is CASRTPQGPNTEAFF. In DNA form, the CDR3 reads TGTGCCAGCAGGACCCCACAGGGACCGAACACTGAAGCTTTCTTT.

The chain recombines TRBV6-2 or TRBV6-3 with TRBJ2-1; 16 bases map to TRBD2. Germline trimming cut 5 bases from V and 6 bases from J; bases unmatched to any gene: 7. The CDR3 sequence is 17 residues long. CDR1 and CDR2 from the germline V gene are MNHEY and SVGEGT. The chain's CDR3 is CASSGGTSGRAGNEQFF. CDR3 bases: TGTGCCAGCAGTGGCGGGACTAGCGGGAGGGCTGGCAATGAGCAGTTCTTC.

The V and J genes are TRBV7-9 and TRBJ1-1; D not certain. In germline, CDR1 is SEHNR, CDR2 FQNEAQ (reference sequence). The CDR3 runs 11 residues. Trimming cost V 1 base and J 8 bases, with 5 bases left between them. CDR3 protein: CASSLGREAFF. The DNA of the CDR3 is TGTGCCAGCAGCTTAGGGAGGGAAGCTTTCTTT. The whole variable domain, filled in from reference TRBV7-9 and TRBJ1-1, reads DTGVSQNPRHKITKRGQNVTFRCDPISEHNRLYWYRQTLGQGPEFLTYFQNEAQLEKSRLLSDRFSAERPKGSFSTLEIQRTEQGDSAMYLCASSLGREAFFGQGTRLTVV.

The chain joins TRBV9 to TRBJ2-3; no firm D call. The CDR3 is made up of 15 amino acids. Germline loops: CDR1 SGDLS, CDR2 YYNGEE. Trimming took 0 bases from V and 4 from J, leaving 12 bases between them. CDR3 protein: CASSVGPGLADTQYF. Here the CDR3 DNA reads TGTGCCAGCAGCGTAGGCCCCGGGTTGGCAGATACGCAGTATTTT.

This clone was seen only once. The rearrangement links TRBV21-1 to TRBJ2-7; the table's D call, TRBD1, was not checked against the DNA. TRBV21-1 is tagged as a pseudogene. The CDR3 is made up of 14 amino acids. This CDR3 is CASSKSGQLNEQYF. CDR3 bases: TGTGCCAGCAGCAAATCAGGACAGCTCAACGAGCAGTACTTC.

For the CDR3, the DNA is TGTGCCACCAGTGTCAGGGGGCGTCATACCGGGGAGCTGTTTTTT. Translating it yields CATSVRGRHTGELFF. The chain carries TRBV24-1 and TRBJ2-2, with TRBD1 matching over 8 bases. The V gene end was trimmed by 5 bases and the J gene end by 5 bases; junction bases not matched to a gene: 6. Germline CDR1 reads KGHDR; CDR2 reads SFDVKD. CDR3 size: 15 residues.

The chain is built from TRBV29-1 and TRBJ1-3; D not certain. V gave up 4 bases and J gave up 0 bases, with 7 bases separating them. The CDR3 totals 13 residues. CDR1 SQVTM and CDR2 ANQGSEA come from the germline V gene. The CDR3 sequence: CSVVQSSGNTIYF. The CDR3 bases are TGCAGCGTTGTGCAGAGCTCTGGAAACACCATATATTTT.

V gene TRBV9 combines with J gene TRBJ2-2; 11 bases fit TRBD2. Germline loops: CDR1 SGDLS, CDR2 YYNGEE. The CDR3 has 18 amino acids. Trimming removed 2 bases from V and 4 bases from J; junction bases left unmatched: 10. CDR3 DNA sequence: TGTGCCAGCAGCGTCGGACTAGCGGGCCTTTGGGCCACCGGGGAGCTGTTTTTT. Residues: CASSVGLAGLWATGELFF.

V is TRBV25-1 and J is TRBJ2-1, with TRBD2 as a possible D gene (5 bases). Looked up from germline, CDR1 is MGHDK and CDR2 is SYGVNS. V dropped 7 bases and J dropped 5 bases, with 15 bases sitting between them. This CDR3 is 14 amino acids long. The CDR3 here is CASTQLSGDNEQFF. The CDR3, as DNA: TGTGCCAGCACCCAACTCTCCGGGGACAATGAGCAGTTCTTC.

This clone was counted once. The chain combines TRBV28 with TRBJ1-2, with 9 bases fitting TRBD1. Looked up from germline, CDR1 is MDHEN and CDR2 is SYDVKM. This CDR3 spans 13 amino acids. Trimming at V came to 6 bases and at J to 6 bases, leaving 5 bases not matched to a gene. The DNA of the CDR3 is TGTGCCAGCAGAAGACAGGGGGATGATGGCTACACCTTC. This encodes CASRRQGDDGYTF.

The chain joins TRBV5-1 to TRBJ2-7, with 7 nucleotides matching TRBD1. The CDR3 sequence is 13 residues long. The V segment lost 6 bases and the J segment 2 bases; nucleotides outside the gene matches: 5. The germline gives CDR1 SGHRS, CDR2 YFSETQ. The CDR3 spells CASTRDSPYEQYF. CDR3 nucleotide sequence: TGCGCCAGCACCCGGGACAGCCCCTACGAGCAGTACTTC. Using reference TRBV5-1 and TRBJ2-7 for the parts outside the CDR3, the full variable domain is KAGVTQTPRYLIKTRGQQVTLSCSPISGHRSVSWYQQTPGQGLQFLFEYFSETQRNKGNFPGRFSGRQFSNSRSEMNVSTLELGDSALYLCASTRDSPYEQYFGPGTRLTVT.

This chain joins TRBV5-5 and TRBJ2-7; D might be TRBD1 or TRBD2, each matching 6 bases. CDR1 is SGHKS, CDR2 YYEKEE, per germline (reference sequence). The CDR3 is 15 amino acids. Between the trimmed V and J ends, which lost 1 base and 6 bases, there was a span of 17 bases. The CDR3 sequence is CASSLSGSGASEQYF. DNA for the CDR3: TGTGCCAGCAGCTTGAGCGGGTCGGGGGCTTCCGAGCAGTACTTC.

The rearrangement links TRBV4-3 to TRBJ1-6, with D uncertain. Germline CDR1 and CDR2: LGHNA and YSLEER. CDR3 length: 13 amino acids. V dropped 2 bases and J dropped 11 bases, with 10 bases sitting between them. The CDR3 DNA is TGCGCCAGCAGCCAATCGAACGGGCCACCCCTCCACTTT. Encoded protein: CASSQSNGPPLHF.

The chain couples TRBV2 to TRBJ1-2; 7 nucleotides line up with TRBD1. J was trimmed by 3 bases and V by 10 bases; bases with no gene match: 11. The CDR3 covers 14 residues. Germline-derived CDR1 and CDR2 are SNHLY and FYNNEI. CDR3: CATSRTGTHYGYTF. CDR3 DNA sequence: TGTGCCACCTCAAGGACAGGCACCCACTATGGCTACACCTTC. The full variable domain, with the rest looked up from reference TRBV2 and TRBJ1-2, is EPEVTQTPSHQVTQMGQEVILRCVPISNHLYFYWYRQILGQKVEFLVSFYNNEISEKSEIFDDQFSVERPDGSNFTLKIRSTKLEDSAMYFCATSRTGTHYGYTFGSGTRLTVV.

The CDR3 sequence is CASSFLGYEQYF. The CDR3 DNA reads TGTGCCAGCAGCTTTCTAGGTTACGAGCAGTACTTC. This chain links TRBV7-9 with TRBJ2-7; no definite D call. CDR1 is SEHNR, CDR2 FQNEAQ, per germline (reference sequence). V was clipped by 3 bases and J by 4 bases, with 7 bases between them. This CDR3 is built from 12 residues.

Comments on this clone: The sample has other DNA sequences that encode this CDR3 too. The chain employs TRBV12-3 or TRBV12-4 and TRBJ1-5; D is undetermined. The CDR3 has 13 amino acids. V shed 4 bases and J shed 1 base, with 5 bases lying between them. For the CDR3, the DNA is TGTGCCAGCAGTTCCAGAAGCAATCAGCCCCAGCATTTT. This encodes CASSSRSNQPQHF.

This clone was detected only once. The chain carries TRBV2 and TRBJ2-7; D might be TRBD1 (5 bases). Trimming shortened V by 0 bases and J by 4 bases, and 7 bases separated the two germline ends. CDR3 size: 13 residues. The germline V gene encodes CDR1 SNHLY and CDR2 FYNNEI. CDR3 DNA: TGTGCCAGCAGTGAAGCGCAGGGTTACGAGCAGTACTTC. Encoded protein: CASSEAQGYEQYF.

V gene TRBV28 combines with J gene TRBJ2-1; maybe TRBD1 (5 bases). Germline V gene sequence: CDR1 MDHEN, CDR2 SYDVKM. This CDR3 contains 11 residues. V lost 3 bases to trimming and J lost 15 bases, with 12 bases between them. Here the CDR3 reads CASSLWTQRFF. The CDR3 nucleotides are TGTGCCAGCAGTTTGTGGACACAGAGGTTCTTC.